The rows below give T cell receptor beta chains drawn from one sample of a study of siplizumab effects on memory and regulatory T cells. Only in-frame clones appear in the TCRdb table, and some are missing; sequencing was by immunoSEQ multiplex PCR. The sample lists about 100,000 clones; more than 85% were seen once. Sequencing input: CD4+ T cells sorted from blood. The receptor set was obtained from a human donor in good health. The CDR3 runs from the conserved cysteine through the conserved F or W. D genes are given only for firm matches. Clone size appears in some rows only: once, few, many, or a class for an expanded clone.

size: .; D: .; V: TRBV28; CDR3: CASSEGGSGNTIYF
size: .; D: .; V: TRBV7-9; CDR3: CASSLESGTEAFF
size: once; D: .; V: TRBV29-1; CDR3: CSSAGSYTEAFF
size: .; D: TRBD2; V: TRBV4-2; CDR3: CASSHGLAGDTTGELFF
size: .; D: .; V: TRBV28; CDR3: CASSFETSQAFF
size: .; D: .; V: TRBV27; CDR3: CASSPNSYEQYF
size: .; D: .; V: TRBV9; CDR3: CASSVPISGTGRWGEQFF
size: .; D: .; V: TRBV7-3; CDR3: CASSSKKGTEAFF
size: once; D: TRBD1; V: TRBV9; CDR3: CASSVGQGGQPQHF
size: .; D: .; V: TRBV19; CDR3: CASRGGGSYNSPLHF